The 24 T cell receptor beta chains below were found in one sample sequenced in a study of cytomegalovirus exposure and HLA in healthy donors. Vbeta (60) and Jbeta (13) primers were used in the PCR. Data came from immunoSEQ multiplex PCR; TCRdb stores just in-frame clones and leaves some out. The sample contains around 90,000 clones, around 85% of which appear only once. Material: PBMCs. The source is a man younger than 40 in good health and CMV-seronegative.

This clone was detected once. This chain connects TRBV5-1 to TRBJ2-5; 13 bases align to TRBD2. CDR3 size: 15 residues. In germline, CDR1 is SGHRS, CDR2 YFSETQ. The V and J ends lost 5 bases and 2 bases, in that order; junction bases with no gene match: 3. CDR3 amino acids: CASSSTSGGQETQYF. The CDR3 bases are TGCGCCAGCAGTTCGACTAGCGGGGGGCAAGAGACCCAGTACTTC. Based on the CDR3 plus reference TRBV5-1 and TRBJ2-5, the full variable domain is KAGVTQTPRYLIKTRGQQVTLSCSPISGHRSVSWYQQTPGQGLQFLFEYFSETQRNKGNFPGRFSGRQFSNSRSEMNVSTLELGDSALYLCASSSTSGGQETQYFGPGTRLLVL.

The chain joins TRBV10-3 to TRBJ2-5; 12 nucleotides agree with TRBD1. The trim removed 3 bases at V and 5 bases at J, leaving 10 bases unmatched. This CDR3 contains 17 residues. Germline loops: CDR1 ENHRY, CDR2 SYGVKD. The DNA of the CDR3 is TGTGCCATCAGTGAACCCAGGGACAGGGGGCTAATGGAGACCCAGTACTTC. Translated, it gives CAISEPRDRGLMETQYF.

This rearrangement joins TRBV7-9 to TRBJ1-5, with a tentative D call TRBD1 (6 bases). Trimming took off 5 bases at V and 7 bases at J, with 9 bases between the two ends. The germline V gene encodes CDR1 SEHNR and CDR2 FQNEAQ (reference sequence). This CDR3 contains 12 residues. The CDR3 nucleotides are TGTGCCAGCAGCCTCCAGGGGCAGCCCCAGCATTTT. Its protein is CASSLQGQPQHF.

The J gene is TRBJ1-1, the V gene TRBV9; TRBD1 agrees at 7 bases. The CDR3 is 13 amino acids. J lost 1 base, V lost 3 bases, and 0 bases had no gene match. The germline CDR1 and CDR2 sequences are SGDLS and YYNGEE. CDR3 sequence: CASSAGGNTEAFF. The CDR3 DNA follows: TGTGCCAGCAGCGCAGGGGGGAACACTGAAGCTTTCTTT.

The J gene is TRBJ2-1, the V gene TRBV7-3; 9 bases fit TRBD2. The CDR3 has 16 residues. Germline-derived CDR1 and CDR2 are SGHTA and FQGTGA. The V segment lost 4 bases and the J segment 6 bases; nucleotides outside the gene matches: 10. CDR3 nucleotide sequence: TGTGCCAGCAGCTCCCCCCGGGCGGGAGGGGGCAATGAGCAGTTCTTC. Amino acid sequence: CASSSPRAGGGNEQFF.

The gene calls are TRBV2 and TRBJ2-7, with 8 bases aligning to TRBD1. The germline gives CDR1 SNHLY, CDR2 FYNNEI. After removal of 8 bases from V and 2 bases from J, the junction contained 5 bases not matched to a gene. This CDR3 has 13 residues. For the CDR3, the DNA is TGTGCCAGCGAGACAGGGGCCCCCTACGAGCAGTACTTC. Encoded protein: CASETGAPYEQYF.

The rearrangement links TRBV2 to TRBJ2-1; TRBD2 matches at 9 bases. With 6 bases clipped from V and 8 bases from J, the junction kept 8 bases outside the gene matches. Germline V CDR1 and CDR2: SNHLY, FYNNEI. The CDR3 contains 14 residues. The CDR3 sequence: CASRPTLAGDEQFF. CDR3 nucleotides: TGTGCCAGCAGGCCTACCTTAGCGGGGGATGAGCAGTTCTTC.

In DNA form, the CDR3 reads TGTGCCAGCATTAATCTCCGGGACAGGCGACAAGAGACCCAGTACTTC. Its protein is CASINLRDRRQETQYF. The chain is built from TRBV2 and TRBJ2-5; 8 bases fit TRBD1. From germline, CDR1 is SNHLY and CDR2 FYNNEI. This CDR3 region has 16 residues. The J segment lost 2 bases and the V segment lost 7 bases, leaving 12 bases of the junction unmatched.

This clone was found a few times. The V call is TRBV7-8, the J call TRBJ1-2; 8 nucleotides agree with TRBD1. The germline gives CDR1 SGHVS, CDR2 FQNEAQ. This CDR3 region has 15 residues. The V segment lost 5 bases and the J segment 3 bases; nucleotides outside the gene matches: 8. The DNA for the CDR3 is TGTGCCAGCAGCATTCGGACAGGGAAGGACTATGGCTACACCTTC. Its translation is CASSIRTGKDYGYTF.

This chain connects TRBV5-1 to TRBJ1-5; a weak D match, TRBD1 (6 bases). This CDR3 has 15 amino acids. Germline-derived CDR1 and CDR2 are SGHRS and YFSETQ. V lost 2 bases and J 4 bases, leaving 13 bases between the germline ends. The CDR3 region has the DNA TGCGCCAGCAGCTTTGACCAGGGGTCGAATCAGCCCCAGCATTTT. It codes for CASSFDQGSNQPQHF.

The rearrangement joins TRBV5-1 to TRBJ1-3, with D possibly TRBD1 on 6 matching bases. The CDR3 totals 14 residues. Trimming took 1 base from V and 8 from J, leaving 13 bases between them. CDR1 and CDR2 (germline): SGHRS, YFSETQ. The DNA for the CDR3 is TGCGCCAGCAGCTTGTCGACAGGTGTCGACACCATATATTTT. Protein: CASSLSTGVDTIYF.

The chain uses TRBV18 and TRBJ1-1; no clear D gene. Trimming cost V 2 bases and J 1 base, with 11 bases left between them. CDR3 size: 15 residues. CDR1 and CDR2 (germline): KGHSH, LQKENI. Written as DNA, the CDR3 is TGTGCCAGCTCACCAGAGTGGCAGGCGAACACTGAAGCTTTCTTT. Protein product: CASSPEWQANTEAFF.

The chain is built from TRBV6-5 and TRBJ1-1; 8 bases fit TRBD1. CDR1 is MNHEY and CDR2 is SVGAGI in the germline V gene. CDR3 length: 15 amino acids. With V trimmed by 4 bases and J by 4 bases, 8 bases remained unmatched. The CDR3 DNA reads TGTGCCAGCAGTTCCTCGTTCACAGGGGGCACTGAAGCTTTCTTT. Amino acids: CASSSSFTGGTEAFF.

The chain combines TRBV28 with TRBJ1-4; TRBD1 matches at 11 bases. Germline V lookup: CDR1 MDHEN, CDR2 SYDVKM. This CDR3 region has 16 residues. The V and J ends lost 2 bases and 16 bases, in that order; junction bases with no gene match: 15. The CDR3 protein is CASSLPPGQGVFNPFF. The CDR3 DNA reads TGTGCCAGCAGTTTACCGCCGGGACAGGGGGTTTTTAATCCGTTTTTT.

The J gene is TRBJ1-5, the V gene TRBV7-9; tentative D call: TRBD1 (6 bases). Per germline, CDR1 SEHNR and CDR2 FQNEAQ (reference sequence). V was trimmed by 4 bases and J by 5 bases, leaving 18 bases between them. This CDR3 contains 16 residues. The CDR3 is CASSSADKQGDQPQHF. The CDR3 region has the DNA TGTGCCAGCAGCTCAGCTGATAAACAGGGCGATCAGCCCCAGCATTTT.

The chain joins TRBV19 to TRBJ2-7; D is perhaps TRBD1 (5 bases). The CDR3 contains 14 residues. V was shortened by 5 bases and J by 4 bases, with 15 bases between the two germline ends. CDR1 and CDR2 (germline): LNHDA, SQIVND (reference sequence). The CDR3 loop reads CASSFQGRRYEQYF. CDR3 DNA: TGTGCCAGTAGTTTCCAGGGAAGACGGTACGAGCAGTACTTC.

The chain recombines TRBV6-6 with TRBJ2-5; TRBD1 matches at 8 bases. This CDR3 has 15 residues. With 4 bases clipped from V and 5 bases from J, the junction kept 9 bases outside the gene matches. CDR1 is MNHNY and CDR2 is SVGAGI in the germline V gene (reference sequence). CDR3 amino acids: CASSSSRGLGETQYF. CDR3 nucleotides: TGTGCCAGCAGTTCGTCCAGGGGGCTAGGGGAGACCCAGTACTTC.

Only a few counts were recorded for this clone. The chain is built from TRBV2 and TRBJ2-5, with TRBD1 identical over 7 bases. The trim removed 6 bases at V and 5 bases at J, leaving 6 bases unmatched. This CDR3 spans 13 amino acids. The V gene's germline CDR1 is SNHLY and CDR2 FYNNEI. As DNA, the CDR3 is TGTGCCAGCAGCTTACAGGGGCAGGAGACCCAGTACTTC. It codes for CASSLQGQETQYF.

V and J are TRBV5-6 and TRBJ1-1; 10 bases fit TRBD1. Per germline, CDR1 SGHDT and CDR2 YYEEEE. V was clipped by 5 bases and J by 6 bases; unmatched bases: 13. The CDR3 extends over 16 amino acids. DNA of the CDR3: TGTGCCAGCAGTCTGACTGATGACGGGACAGGGGCTGAAGCTTTCTTT. Amino acids: CASSLTDDGTGAEAFF.

In DNA form, the CDR3 reads TGTGCCAGCAGCTTAGCGGGGGGGACCTACGAGCAGTACTTC. It encodes CASSLAGGTYEQYF. The chain joins TRBV7-9 to TRBJ2-7; 7 bases align to TRBD2. Trimming took 0 bases from V and 2 from J; bases not matched to a gene: 1. The germline V gene encodes CDR1 SEHNR and CDR2 FQNEAQ (reference sequence). The CDR3 runs to 14 residues.

The chain joins TRBV19 to TRBJ1-5; D uncertain. The CDR3 runs 14 residues. V was cut by 5 bases and J by 5 bases, with 13 bases left in between. Germline CDR1 and CDR2: LNHDA and SQIVND (reference sequence). The CDR3 DNA sequence: TGTGCCAGTAGTCTAAGGACGGAGGATCAGCCCCAGCATTTT. Its protein product is CASSLRTEDQPQHF.

The V gene is TRBV7-9, the J gene TRBJ2-7, with D unclear. V was trimmed by 5 bases and J by 0 bases, leaving 2 bases between them. The CDR3 spans 11 residues. CDR1 SEHNR and CDR2 FQNEAQ come from the germline V gene (reference sequence). This chain's CDR3 is CASSLSYEQYF. The DNA for the CDR3 is TGTGCCAGCAGCCTCTCCTACGAGCAGTACTTC.

The chain couples TRBV5-1 to TRBJ2-1; 9 bases line up with TRBD2. CDR1 SGHRS and CDR2 YFSETQ come from the germline V gene. The J segment lost 4 bases and the V segment lost 4 bases, leaving 3 bases of the junction unmatched. This CDR3 region has 14 residues. The CDR3, as DNA: TGCGCCAGCAGCCCGGCGGGAGGGTACAATGAGCAGTTCTTC. Encoded protein: CASSPAGGYNEQFF.

This clone was counted only a few times. This chain uses TRBV5-1 with TRBJ1-2; TRBD1 matches 7 bases. This CDR3 region has 14 residues. Germline V CDR1 and CDR2: SGHRS, YFSETQ. J gave up 4 bases and V 4 bases, and 7 bases lay outside the gene matches. The CDR3 here is CASSPGTAAYGYTF. The CDR3 DNA reads TGCGCCAGCAGCCCAGGGACAGCCGCCTATGGCTACACCTTC.